These 19 T cell receptor beta chains came from one sample sequenced in a study of T cells in Graves' hyperthyroidism and ophthalmopathy. Amplification yielded TCR beta CDR3 regions, with RNA transcripts as the source. Carried out on the TCR CDR3, a first-round RT-PCR used the HTBI primer set. A single record per CDR3 protein comes from TCRdb applying MiXCR to the multiplex PCR reads. Of 660,000 or so distinct CDR3 sequences listed, 45% are singletons. The material sequenced was peripheral blood or thyroid tissue (not recorded which). The source is an adult man with Graves' disease, either hyperthyroidism or ophthalmopathy (not recorded which).

The chain recombines TRBV15 with TRBJ1-5; D call uncertain. The CDR3 has 12 residues. CDR1 is LNHNV and CDR2 is YYDKDF in the germline V gene (reference sequence). Trimming removed 0 bases from V and 11 bases from J, with 8 bases in between. Here the CDR3 reads CATSRDITTQHF. The CDR3 DNA reads TGTGCCACCAGCAGAGATATCACCACCCAGCATTTT.

This clonotype was seen ten or more times. This chain joins TRBV2 and TRBJ1-2, with D possibly being TRBD1 (6 bases). Between the trimmed V and J ends, which lost 4 bases and 4 bases, there was a span of 13 bases. The germline CDR1 and CDR2 sequences are SNHLY and FYNNEI. The length of the CDR3 is 14 residues. The CDR3 loop reads CASSAGGAGYGYTF. The CDR3 DNA reads TGTGCCAGCAGTGCGGGGGGCGCAGGCTATGGCTACACCTTC.

This clonotype has more than one count but fewer than ten. The chain carries TRBV12-3 or TRBV12-4 and TRBJ1-2, with 7 bases identical to TRBD1. The CDR3 runs to 14 residues. Trimming took 5 bases from V and 4 from J; bases not matched to a gene: 7. CDR3 protein: CASSGGQMSYGYTF. The CDR3, as DNA: TGTGCCAGCAGTGGGGGACAGATGAGCTATGGCTACACCTTC.

The gene calls are TRBV12-5 and TRBJ1-5; TRBD1 agrees at 7 bases. The J segment lost 6 bases and the V segment lost 0 bases, leaving 8 bases of the junction unmatched. Germline CDR1 LGHNT, CDR2 FRNRAP. The CDR3 loop spans 16 amino acids. CDR3 DNA: TGTGCTAGTGGTTTGGTAGATCAGGGGGTTATTCAGCCCCAGCATTTT. This encodes CASGLVDQGVIQPQHF. Filled out from reference TRBV12-5 and TRBJ1-5, the complete variable domain reads DARVTQTPRHKVTEMGQEVTMRCQPILGHNTVFWYRQTMMQGLELLAYFRNRAPLDDSGMPKDRFSAEMPDATLATLKIQPSEPRDSAVYFCASGLVDQGVIQPQHFGDGTRLSIL.

This chain links TRBV20-1 with TRBJ1-1; 8 bases match TRBD1. V lost 6 bases and J lost 4; bases outside the gene matches: 13. The CDR3 contains 15 residues. Per the germline V gene, CDR1 is DFQATT and CDR2 is SNEGSKA (reference sequence). CDR3 region: CSAATGVASGTEAFF. CDR3 DNA: TGCAGTGCAGCGACAGGGGTGGCCTCGGGCACTGAAGCTTTCTTT.

This clonotype has more than one count but fewer than ten. This may arise from a read error, as a much more abundant clone is one base away. The rearrangement joins TRBV20-1 to TRBJ2-5; D call uncertain. Between the trimmed V and J ends, which lost 3 bases and 6 bases, there was a span of 5 bases. The CDR3 is 10 residues long. Germline V lookup: CDR1 DFQATT, CDR2 SNEGSKA (reference sequence). CDR3: CSASGQTQYF. CDR3 nucleotide sequence: TGCAGTGCTAGCGGGCAGACCCAGTACTTC.

About this clonotype: Relative to the germline gene, one junction end is altered; a read error may explain this. The chain joins TRBV7-8 to TRBJ2-7, with D possibly being TRBD1 (6 bases). The DNA end lines up better with TRBJ2-1; the J call may be wrong. The CDR3 is 13 amino acids. Germline assignment: CDR1 SGHVS and CDR2 FQNEAQ. The CDR3 sequence is CASSPRQVGEQFF. The CDR3 DNA follows: TGCGCCAGCAGCCCAAGACAGGTTGGCGAGCAGTTCTTC.

This clonotype was counted many times. V usage is TRBV3-1 and J usage is TRBJ2-7, with a possible D match to TRBD1 (6 bases). This CDR3 comprises 13 residues. Looked up from germline, CDR1 is LGHDT and CDR2 is YNNKEL (reference sequence). V dropped 1 base and J dropped 3 bases, with 7 bases sitting between them. CDR3 residues: CASSQGGGYEQYF. Written as DNA, the CDR3 is TGTGCCAGCAGCCAAGGAGGGGGCTACGAGCAGTACTTC.

The V and J genes are TRBV7-9 and TRBJ2-1; D is possibly TRBD2 (6 bases). CDR3 size: 15 residues. With 5 bases removed from V and 3 bases from J, the gap between germline ends came to 14 bases. Germline assignment: CDR1 SEHNR and CDR2 FQNEAQ (reference sequence). The CDR3 nucleotides read TGTGCCAGCAGCCCCCGGGACTCGCACTACAATGAGCAGTTCTTC. Translation gives CASSPRDSHYNEQFF.

This chain joins TRBV11-2 and TRBJ1-1; maybe TRBD1 (6 bases). V was trimmed by 2 bases and J by 1 base, leaving 11 bases between them. The CDR3 has 15 residues. Germline values: CDR1 SGHAT, CDR2 FQNNGV. The CDR3 nucleotides are TGTGCCAGCAGCTTAAATCACAGGGCGAACACTGAAGCTTTCTTT. It codes for CASSLNHRANTEAFF.

About this clonotype: At one end, the junction sequence differs from germline, possibly due to a read error. V gene TRBV29-1 combines with J gene TRBJ2-7, with D perhaps TRBD2 (6 bases). The CDR3 has 14 amino acids. Germline V gives CDR1 SQVTM, CDR2 ANQGSEA. The CDR3 DNA sequence: TGTGCCAGTACCTCCGGGAGAGGGGCCTACGAGCAGTACTTC. This gives the protein CASTSGRGAYEQYF.

This sequence joins TRBV24-1 and TRBJ1-2; possible D gene TRBD1, 6 bases. The CDR3 has 14 amino acids. Germline V CDR1 and CDR2: KGHDR, SFDVKD. The V end lost 4 bases, the J end lost 7 bases, and 15 bases lay between the germline ends. CDR3: CATSDYTGTGGYTF. The CDR3 DNA sequence: TGTGCCACCAGTGACTACACAGGGACGGGTGGCTACACCTTC.

This clonotype showed up just a few times. This chain's CDR3 is CASRGPGRMNTEAFF. The CDR3 DNA is TGTGCCAGCAGGGGACCGGGACGGATGAACACTGAAGCTTTCTTT. V usage is TRBV12-3 or TRBV12-4 and J usage is TRBJ1-1; TRBD1 might be the D (5 bases). CDR3 length: 15 amino acids. Between the trimmed V and J ends, which lost 6 bases and 0 bases, there was a span of 14 bases.

In this sample, this clonotype turned up a few times. One base away lies a much larger clone, so this may be a sequencing read error. The gene calls are TRBV10-3 and TRBJ1-2, with D uncertain. CDR3 length: 15 amino acids. CDR1 and CDR2 (germline): ENHRY, SYGVKD. CDR3 nucleotides: TGTACCATCAGTGAGTCTCTCAGTTCTAACTATGGCTACACCTTC. Protein: CTISESLSSNYGYTF.

The V call is TRBV7-9, the J call TRBJ2-7, with TRBD1 identical over 9 bases. This CDR3 region has 14 residues. The germline V gene has CDR1 SEHNR and CDR2 FQNEAQ (reference sequence). V lost 5 bases, J lost 5 bases, and 7 bases stayed unmatched. CDR3 loop: CASSPGTGPHEQYF. CDR3 coding DNA: TGTGCCAGCAGCCCCGGGACAGGGCCCCACGAGCAGTACTTC.

The V and J genes are TRBV13 and TRBJ2-7, with 9 nucleotides matching TRBD1. V lost 4 bases and J lost 6; bases outside the gene matches: 7. Germline CDR1 reads PRHDT; CDR2 reads FYEKMQ (reference sequence). This CDR3 region has 14 residues. CDR3 DNA sequence: TGTGCCAGCAGCTCAGGACAGGGGTCTCCCGAGCAGTACTTC. This encodes CASSSGQGSPEQYF. The complete variable domain, with remaining parts taken from reference TRBV13 and TRBJ2-7, reads AAGVIQSPRHLIKEKRETATLKCYPIPRHDTVYWYQQGPGQDPQFLISFYEKMQSDKGSIPDRFSAQQFSDYHSELNMSSLELGDSALYFCASSSGQGSPEQYFGPGTRLTVT.

This clonotype was seen just once. V usage is TRBV7-8 and J usage is TRBJ1-6; D is unresolved. In germline, CDR1 is SGHVS, CDR2 FQNEAQ. The CDR3 sequence is 16 residues long. The V gene lost 6 bases and the J gene lost 9 bases, with 21 bases spanning the gap. DNA of the CDR3: TGTGCCAGCAGTTACTCAATCGCGATAAGCGGTTCACCCCTCCACTTT. Translation gives CASSYSIAISGSPLHF.

The chain employs TRBV5-1 and TRBJ2-7; 7 bases are a match to TRBD1. V shed 4 bases and J 2 bases; nucleotides not matched to a gene: 9. Germline CDR1 SGHRS, CDR2 YFSETQ. The CDR3 has 15 residues. In DNA, the CDR3 is TGCGCCAGCAGCGAAACTACAGGGGCCACCTACGAGCAGTACTTC. Its protein is CASSETTGATYEQYF.

The CDR3 loop reads CASSTKLAGGSGANVLTF. The CDR3 DNA sequence: TGTGCCAGCAGCACCAAACTAGCGGGAGGCTCTGGGGCCAACGTCCTGACTTTC. The chain links TRBV7-2 to TRBJ2-6; 12 bases align to TRBD2. CDR1 is SGHTA and CDR2 is FQGNSA in the germline V gene. This CDR3 is built from 18 residues. The J segment lost 0 bases and the V segment lost 5 bases, leaving 5 bases of the junction unmatched.